The present T cell receptor beta chain was sequenced within a study of cytomegalovirus exposure and HLA in healthy donors. The study, taken as a whole, reports: There were a few CMV-associated chains whose specificity for CMV antigens was confirmed in vitro. Some V segments, including TRBV6-2 and TRBV6-3, were excluded as indistinguishable. Beyond CMV serostatus, there was no information to go on about immune exposure. Reportedly, a later analysis found an Asian-associated ancestry cluster had fewer N-insertions than the roughly 670-donor mean.

This CDR3 has 14 residues. The germline gives CDR1 SGHRS, CDR2 YFSETQ. Trimming stripped 0 bases from V and 4 bases from J, with 10 bases between. On this clone: Its antigen remains unidentified.

This PCR relied on a set of 60 Vbeta primers and 13 Jbeta primers. The repertoire was sequenced with immunoSEQ multiplex PCR; TCRdb's copy has only in-frame clones and lacks some. The sample consists of 140,000 to 150,000 clones, more than 75% of them appearing once. The J gene is TRBJ1-1, the V gene TRBV5-1, with D possibly TRBD1 on 5 matching bases. The sequenced material came from PBMCs. The receptor was isolated from a female donor in good health and CMV-seronegative. CDR3 DNA: TGCGCCAGCAGCTTGGCTGGGGCCAGCACTGAAGCTTTCTTT. As protein: CASSLAGASTEAFF.